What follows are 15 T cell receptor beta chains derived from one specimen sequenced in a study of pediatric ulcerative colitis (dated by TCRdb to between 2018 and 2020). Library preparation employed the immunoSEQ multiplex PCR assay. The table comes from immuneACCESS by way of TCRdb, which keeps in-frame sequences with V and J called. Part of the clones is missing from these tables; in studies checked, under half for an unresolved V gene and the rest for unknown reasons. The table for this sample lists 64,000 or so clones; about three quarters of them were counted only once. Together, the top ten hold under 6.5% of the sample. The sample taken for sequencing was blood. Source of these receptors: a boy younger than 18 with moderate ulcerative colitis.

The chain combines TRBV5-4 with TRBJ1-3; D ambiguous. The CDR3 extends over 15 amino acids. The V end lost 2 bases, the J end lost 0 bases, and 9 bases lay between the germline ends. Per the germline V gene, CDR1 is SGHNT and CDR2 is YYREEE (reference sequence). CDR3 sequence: CASSLYGNSGNTIYF. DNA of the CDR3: TGTGCCAGCAGCTTATACGGTAACTCTGGAAACACCATATATTTT. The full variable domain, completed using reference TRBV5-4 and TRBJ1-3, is ETGVTQSPTHLIKTRGQQVTLRCSSQSGHNTVSWYQQALGQGPQFIFQYYREEENGRGNFPPRFSGLQFPNYSSELNVNALELDDSALYLCASSLYGNSGNTIYFGEGSWLTVV.

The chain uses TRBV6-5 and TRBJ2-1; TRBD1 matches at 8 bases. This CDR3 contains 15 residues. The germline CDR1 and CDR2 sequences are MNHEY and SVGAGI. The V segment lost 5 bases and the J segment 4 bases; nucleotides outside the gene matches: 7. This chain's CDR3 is CASSNQGAGYNEQFF. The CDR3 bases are TGTGCCAGCAGTAACCAGGGGGCAGGGTACAATGAGCAGTTCTTC.

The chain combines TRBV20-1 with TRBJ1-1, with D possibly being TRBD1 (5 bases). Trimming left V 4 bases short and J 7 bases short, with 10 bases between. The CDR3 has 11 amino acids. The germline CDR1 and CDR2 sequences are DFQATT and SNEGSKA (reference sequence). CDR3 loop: CSAKQGIEAFF. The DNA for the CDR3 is TGCAGTGCTAAGCAGGGAATTGAAGCTTTCTTT.

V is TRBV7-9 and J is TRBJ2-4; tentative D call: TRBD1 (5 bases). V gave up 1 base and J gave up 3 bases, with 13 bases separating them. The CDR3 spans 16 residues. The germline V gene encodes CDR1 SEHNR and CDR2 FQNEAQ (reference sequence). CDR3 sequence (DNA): TGTGCCAGCAGCTTAGTTGGGGCCATGGTCAAAAACATTCAGTACTTC. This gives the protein CASSLVGAMVKNIQYF.

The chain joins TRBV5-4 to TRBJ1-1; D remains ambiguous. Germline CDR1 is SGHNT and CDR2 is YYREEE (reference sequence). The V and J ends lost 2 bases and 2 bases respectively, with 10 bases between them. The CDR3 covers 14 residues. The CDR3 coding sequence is TGTGCCAGCAGCTTAAGGGAAATTAACACTGAAGCTTTCTTT. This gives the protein CASSLREINTEAFF.

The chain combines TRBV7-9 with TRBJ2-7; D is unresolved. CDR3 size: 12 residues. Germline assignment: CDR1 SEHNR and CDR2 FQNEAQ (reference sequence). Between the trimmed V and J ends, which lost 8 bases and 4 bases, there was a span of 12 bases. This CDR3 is CASGEARYEQYF. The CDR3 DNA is TGTGCCAGCGGCGAAGCCAGATACGAGCAGTACTTC.

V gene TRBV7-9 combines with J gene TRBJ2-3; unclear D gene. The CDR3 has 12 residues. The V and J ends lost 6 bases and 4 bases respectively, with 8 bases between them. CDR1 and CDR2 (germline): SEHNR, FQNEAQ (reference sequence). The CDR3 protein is CASSYPADTQYF. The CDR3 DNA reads TGTGCCAGCAGTTATCCAGCAGATACGCAGTATTTT. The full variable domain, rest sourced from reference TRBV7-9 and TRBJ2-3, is DTGVSQNPRHKITKRGQNVTFRCDPISEHNRLYWYRQTLGQGPEFLTYFQNEAQLEKSRLLSDRFSAERPKGSFSTLEIQRTEQGDSAMYLCASSYPADTQYFGPGTRLTVL.

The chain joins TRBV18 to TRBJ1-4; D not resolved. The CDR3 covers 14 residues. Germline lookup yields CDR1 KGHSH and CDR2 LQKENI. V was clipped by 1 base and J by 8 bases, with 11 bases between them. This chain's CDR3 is CASSPRRTWEKLFF. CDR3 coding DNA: TGTGCCAGCTCACCACGCCGGACGTGGGAAAAACTGTTTTTT.

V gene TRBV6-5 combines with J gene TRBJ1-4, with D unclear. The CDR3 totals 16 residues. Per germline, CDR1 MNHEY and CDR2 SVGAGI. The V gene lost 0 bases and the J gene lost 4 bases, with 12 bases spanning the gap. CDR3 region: CASSYSHRRGNEKLFF. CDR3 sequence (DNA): TGTGCCAGCAGTTACTCACACCGACGGGGTAATGAAAAACTGTTTTTT.

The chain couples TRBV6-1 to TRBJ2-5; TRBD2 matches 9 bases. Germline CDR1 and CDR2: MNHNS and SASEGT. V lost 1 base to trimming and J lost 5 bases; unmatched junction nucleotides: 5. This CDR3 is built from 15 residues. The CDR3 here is CASSEVAGAWETQYF. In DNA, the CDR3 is TGTGCCAGCAGTGAAGTAGCGGGAGCGTGGGAGACCCAGTACTTC.

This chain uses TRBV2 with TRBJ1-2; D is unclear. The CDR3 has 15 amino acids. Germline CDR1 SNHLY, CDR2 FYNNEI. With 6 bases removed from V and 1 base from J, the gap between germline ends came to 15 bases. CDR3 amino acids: CASSAPPVDNYGYTF. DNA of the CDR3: TGTGCCAGCAGCGCTCCTCCCGTTGATAACTATGGCTACACCTTC.

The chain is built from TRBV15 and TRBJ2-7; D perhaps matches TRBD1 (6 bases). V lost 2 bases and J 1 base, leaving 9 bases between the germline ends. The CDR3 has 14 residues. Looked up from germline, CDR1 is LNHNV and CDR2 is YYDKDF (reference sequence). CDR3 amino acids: CATSRKGHSYEQYF. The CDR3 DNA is TGTGCCACCAGCAGAAAGGGACATTCCTACGAGCAGTACTTC.

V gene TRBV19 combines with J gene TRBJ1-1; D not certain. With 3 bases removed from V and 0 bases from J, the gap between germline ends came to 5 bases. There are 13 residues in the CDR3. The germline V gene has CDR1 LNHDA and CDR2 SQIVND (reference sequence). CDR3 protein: CASSMKVNTEAFF. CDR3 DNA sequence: TGTGCCAGTAGTATGAAGGTGAACACTGAAGCTTTCTTT.

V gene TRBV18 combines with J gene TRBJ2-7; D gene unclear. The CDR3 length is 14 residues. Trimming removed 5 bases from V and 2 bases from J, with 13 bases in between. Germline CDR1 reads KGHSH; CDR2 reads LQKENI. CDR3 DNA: TGTGCCAGCTCAAACACGGTCGATCCCTACGAGCAGTACTTC. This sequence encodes CASSNTVDPYEQYF.

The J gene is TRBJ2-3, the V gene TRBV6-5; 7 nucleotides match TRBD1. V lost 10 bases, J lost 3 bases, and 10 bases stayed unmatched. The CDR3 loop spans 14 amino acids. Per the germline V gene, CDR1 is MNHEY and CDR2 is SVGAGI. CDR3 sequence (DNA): TGTGCCACCACTGGGACAGTAGGAACAGATACGCAGTATTTT. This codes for CATTGTVGTDTQYF.